The next 23 T cell receptor beta chains were all read from a single sample in a study of vaccination and CD4 T cells after COVID-19. These receptors have no known antigen. The treatment denotes: 10-day PBMC culture with coronavirus spike peptide pools or control peptides (ViraFEST assay). The Oncomine TCR Beta short-read assay sequenced DNA from cultured CD4+ T cells. MiXCR, applied by TCRdb to the PCR reads, yields one record per CDR3 protein. The sample yields some 4,000 distinct CDR3 sequences, over 65% seen once. Sequenced: CD4+ T cells from blood, cultured in vitro. The receptors come from a human donor who had recovered from COVID-19.

V gene TRBV7-2 combines with J gene TRBJ2-7, with D unclear. V gave up 5 bases and J gave up 4 bases, with 9 bases separating them. The CDR3 consists of 12 residues. In germline, CDR1 is SGHTA, CDR2 FQGNSA. As DNA, the CDR3 is TGTGCCAGCAGCGAATGGGGTTACGAGCAGTACTTC. Amino acid sequence: CASSEWGYEQYF.

The chain recombines TRBV7-2 with TRBJ1-5; D gene ambiguous. Looked up from germline, CDR1 is SGHTA and CDR2 is FQGNSA. CDR3 length: 14 residues. Trimming removed 0 bases at V and 7 bases at J, with 10 bases between. This CDR3 is CASSLAEPGQPQHF. The CDR3 coding sequence is TGTGCCAGCAGCTTAGCAGAGCCCGGCCAGCCCCAGCATTTT.

This clonotype was counted a single time. The V call is TRBV12-3 or TRBV12-4, the J call TRBJ1-2; the D is unclear. The V end lost 2 bases, the J end lost 6 bases, and 7 bases lay between the germline ends. There are 12 residues in the CDR3. The CDR3 reads CASSLMGNGYTF. Written as DNA, the CDR3 is TGTGCCAGCAGTTTAATGGGCAATGGCTACACCTTC.

The chain employs TRBV6-1 and TRBJ1-2; D is possibly TRBD1 (5 bases). V was shortened by 8 bases and J by 8 bases, with 15 bases between the two germline ends. This CDR3 comprises 12 residues. Germline lookup yields CDR1 MNHNS and CDR2 SASEGT. CDR3 protein: CASQAGLKGYTF. DNA of the CDR3: TGTGCCAGCCAGGCGGGGCTTAAGGGCTACACCTTC.

J is TRBJ1-1 and V is TRBV28, with D perhaps TRBD1 (5 bases). Germline assignment: CDR1 MDHEN and CDR2 SYDVKM. The length of the CDR3 is 12 residues. Trimming pared 4 bases from V and 7 bases from J, leaving 10 bases between. CDR3 sequence: CASSSGPLEAFF. DNA of the CDR3: TGTGCCAGCAGTTCGGGACCCCTTGAAGCTTTCTTT. The entire variable domain, with the rest obtained from reference TRBV28 and TRBJ1-1, is as follows: DVKVTQSSRYLVKRTGEKVFLECVQDMDHENMFWYRQDPGLGLRLIYFSYDVKMKEKGDIPEGYSVSREKKERFSLILESASTNQTSMYLCASSSGPLEAFFGQGTRLTVV.

The CDR3 bases are TGTGCCAGCAGCCTTACGGAGAATCAGCCCCAGCATTTT. Encoded protein: CASSLTENQPQHF. This sequence joins TRBV7-6 and TRBJ1-5; no firm D call. Germline V CDR1 and CDR2: SGHVS, FNYEAQ. The V gene lost 5 bases and the J gene lost 4 bases, with 9 bases spanning the gap. CDR3 size: 13 residues. Complete variable domain (other parts from reference TRBV7-6 and TRBJ1-5): GAGVSQSPRYKVTKRGQDVALRCDPISGHVSLYWYRQALGQGPEFLTYFNYEAQQDKSGLPNDRFSAERPEGSISTLTIQRTEQRDSAMYRCASSLTENQPQHFGDGTRLSIL.

By share, this clonotype ranks as large. The rearrangement links TRBV7-2 to TRBJ1-5, with D unclear. With 4 bases removed from V and 3 bases from J, the gap between germline ends came to 4 bases. The CDR3 runs to 12 residues. The germline V gene encodes CDR1 SGHTA and CDR2 FQGNSA. The CDR3 protein is CASSYNNQPQHF. CDR3 DNA: TGTGCCAGCAGCTATAACAATCAGCCCCAGCATTTT.

This clonotype is hyperexpanded by share. The rearrangement uses TRBV7-8 and TRBJ2-7; D may be TRBD1 (5 bases). The CDR3 covers 13 residues. The germline V and J ends were trimmed by 5 bases and 0 bases, with 8 bases remaining between them. The germline gives CDR1 SGHVS, CDR2 FQNEAQ. CDR3 in amino acids: CASSMTDSYEQYF. The CDR3 coding sequence is TGTGCCAGCAGCATGACAGACTCCTACGAGCAGTACTTC.

The V and J genes are TRBV20-1 and TRBJ2-2; 7 bases agree with TRBD1. This CDR3 comprises 14 residues. Germline CDR1 reads DFQATT; CDR2 reads SNEGSKA (reference sequence). The CDR3 loop is CSVTRDSLTGELFF. CDR3 bases: TGCAGCGTAACCCGGGACAGTCTAACCGGGGAGCTGTTTTTT.

This clonotype appeared a few times. V usage is TRBV20-1 and J usage is TRBJ2-7; maybe TRBD2 (7 bases). This CDR3 region has 14 residues. V was trimmed by 5 bases and J by 3 bases, leaving 17 bases between them. Germline CDR1 and CDR2: DFQATT and SNEGSKA (reference sequence). CDR3 region: CSAFVGGGDYEQYF. The CDR3 DNA follows: TGCAGTGCTTTCGTCGGAGGGGGGGACTACGAGCAGTACTTC.

The rearrangement uses TRBV6-1 and TRBJ1-2; D remains ambiguous. Germline assignment: CDR1 MNHNS and CDR2 SASEGT. There are 14 residues in the CDR3. V was clipped by 4 bases and J by 2 bases, with 11 bases between them. This CDR3 reads CASSGQYVNYGYTF. The CDR3, as DNA: TGTGCCAGCAGTGGGCAGTATGTGAACTATGGCTACACCTTC.

The rearrangement joins TRBV7-3 to TRBJ1-5; D is perhaps TRBD1 (5 bases). The CDR3 has 14 residues. Per germline, CDR1 SGHTA and CDR2 FQGTGA. V was clipped by 2 bases and J by 2 bases, with 7 bases between them. The CDR3, as DNA: TGTGCCAGCAGCTTATTGGGGGGCAATCAGCCCCAGCATTTT. This codes for CASSLLGGNQPQHF.

Turning to this clonotype: A much larger clone differs by one base, so this may be a read error. The rearrangement uses TRBV6-4 and TRBJ1-2; 7 nucleotides match TRBD1. Germline values: CDR1 MRHNA, CDR2 SNTAGT. The CDR3 totals 13 residues. CDR3 sequence: CVSSDSGGYGYTF. The CDR3 coding sequence is TGTGTCAGCAGTGACTCAGGGGGATATGGCTACACCTTC.

Comment on this clonotype: One end of the junction is discordant with germline, which a read error may explain. The rearrangement joins TRBV18 to TRBJ1-6; unclear D gene. Per the germline V gene, CDR1 is KGHSH and CDR2 is LQKENI. The CDR3 has 14 residues. Here the CDR3 DNA reads TGTGCCGGCTCACCCAAGGTAGGGAATTCACCCCTCCACTTT. Translated, it gives CAGSPKVGNSPLHF.

The chain uses TRBV28 and TRBJ2-7; TRBD1 agrees at 9 bases. V dropped 1 base and J dropped 3; count of bases not matched to a gene: 1. The germline V gene encodes CDR1 MDHEN and CDR2 SYDVKM. This CDR3 comprises 14 residues. CDR3 amino acids: CASSLSDRGYEQYF. The DNA for the CDR3 is TGTGCCAGCAGTTTATCGGACAGGGGCTACGAGCAGTACTTC. Supplemented by reference TRBV28 and TRBJ2-7, the full variable domain reads DVKVTQSSRYLVKRTGEKVFLECVQDMDHENMFWYRQDPGLGLRLIYFSYDVKMKEKGDIPEGYSVSREKKERFSLILESASTNQTSMYLCASSLSDRGYEQYFGPGTRLTVT.

This clonotype was found once. The chain couples TRBV6-1 to TRBJ1-1, with D unresolved. The CDR3 is 13 residues long. Per the germline V gene, CDR1 is MNHNS and CDR2 is SASEGT. Deletions cut 7 bases from V and 0 bases from J, with 9 bases between. CDR3 DNA: TGTGCCAGCAATCTGGTATTGAACACTGAAGCTTTCTTT. It encodes CASNLVLNTEAFF.

In DNA form, the CDR3 reads TGTGCCAGCGCGACACCCTTCTGCGGAAGATCCACCGGGGAGCTGTTTTTT. Protein product: CASATPFCGRSTGELFF. The chain joins TRBV21-1 to TRBJ2-2. TRBV21-1 is a listed pseudogene. CDR3 length: 17 residues.

As concerns this clonotype: Germline and junction disagree at one end, which may indicate a read error. CDR3 sequence: CTSNQRGTDTQYF. As DNA, the CDR3 is TGTACCAGCAACCAGCGAGGGACAGATACGCAGTATTTT. The J gene is TRBJ2-3, the V gene TRBV7-9; TRBD2 is a possible D gene (5 bases). This CDR3 has 13 amino acids. Germline V gene lookup returns CDR1 SEHNR and CDR2 FQNEAQ (reference sequence).

This clonotype was seen more than once but under ten times. The chain has TRBV10-3 and TRBJ2-7; D perhaps matches TRBD1 (6 bases). Trimming took off 10 bases at V and 5 bases at J, with 15 bases between the two ends. The CDR3 contains 12 residues. The germline CDR1 and CDR2 sequences are ENHRY and SYGVKD. The DNA of the CDR3 is TGTGCCACCCAGCAGGGGCCTAACGAGCAGTACTTC. Translated: CATQQGPNEQYF.

The chain joins TRBV2 to TRBJ2-7; TRBD2 aligns across 7 bases. The germline gives CDR1 SNHLY, CDR2 FYNNEI. The CDR3 is made up of 13 amino acids. Germline trimming cut 7 bases from V and 3 bases from J; bases unmatched to any gene: 6. CDR3 nucleotide sequence: TGTGCCAGCACCCGCGGGACTATCTACGAGCAGTACTTC. Its translation: CASTRGTIYEQYF.

The chain couples TRBV30 to TRBJ2-7; unclear D gene. Trimming took off 0 bases at V and 9 bases at J, with 9 bases between the two ends. CDR1 is GTSNPN and CDR2 is SVGIG in the germline V gene (reference sequence). This CDR3 region has 11 residues. The CDR3 DNA sequence: TGTGCCTGGAGTGTGGGGAACGGGCAGTACTTC. Its translation: CAWSVGNGQYF.

The rearrangement links TRBV20-1 to TRBJ1-5; TRBD1 might be the D (5 bases). In germline, CDR1 is DFQATT, CDR2 SNEGSKA (reference sequence). The ends were cut back, 6 bases at V and 4 bases at J, with 10 bases in the middle. The CDR3 is made up of 12 amino acids. CDR3 loop: CSAAGGNQPQHF. DNA of the CDR3: TGCAGTGCCGCCGGGGGGAATCAGCCCCAGCATTTT.

The chain has TRBV6-5 and TRBJ1-2; possible D gene TRBD1, 5 bases. Trimming took off 0 bases at V and 6 bases at J, with 8 bases between the two ends. This CDR3 has 13 residues. CDR1 is MNHEY, CDR2 SVGAGI, per germline. In DNA, the CDR3 is TGTGCCAGCAGTTACTCGGGACCCCATGGCTACACCTTC. Translating it yields CASSYSGPHGYTF.